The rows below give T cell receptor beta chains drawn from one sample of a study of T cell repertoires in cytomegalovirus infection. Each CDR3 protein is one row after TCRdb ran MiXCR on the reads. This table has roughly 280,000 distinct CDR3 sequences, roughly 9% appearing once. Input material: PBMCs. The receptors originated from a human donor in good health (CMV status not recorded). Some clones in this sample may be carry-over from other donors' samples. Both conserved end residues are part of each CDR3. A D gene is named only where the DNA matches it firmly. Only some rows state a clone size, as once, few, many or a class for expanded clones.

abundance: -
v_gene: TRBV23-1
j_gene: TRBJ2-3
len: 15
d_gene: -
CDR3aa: CASSQTDEPTDTQYF
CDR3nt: TGCGCCAGCAGTCAGACCGACGAGCCCACAGATACGCAGTATTTT

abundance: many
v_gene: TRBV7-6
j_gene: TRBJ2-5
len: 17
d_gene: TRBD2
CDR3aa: CASSPSGGAGTQETQYF
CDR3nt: TGTGCCAGCAGCCCTAGCGGGGGGGCCGGTACACAAGAGACCCAGTACTTC

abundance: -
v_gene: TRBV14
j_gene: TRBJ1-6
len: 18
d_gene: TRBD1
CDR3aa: CASSQAGPGTDYNSPLHF
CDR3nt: TGTGCCAGCAGCCAAGCGGGACCCGGGACAGACTATAATTCACCCCTCCACTTT

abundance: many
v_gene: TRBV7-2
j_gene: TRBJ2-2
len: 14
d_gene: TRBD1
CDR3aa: CASSIQGTAGELFF
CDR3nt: TGTGCCAGCAGCATACAGGGGACGGCCGGGGAGCTGTTTTTT

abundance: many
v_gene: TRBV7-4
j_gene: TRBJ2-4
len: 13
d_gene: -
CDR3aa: CASSFGQGDIQYF
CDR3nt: TGTGCCAGCAGCTTCGGCCAGGGTGACATTCAGTACTTC

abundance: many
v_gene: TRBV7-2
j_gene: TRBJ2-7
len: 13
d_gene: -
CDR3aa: CASRPGGTYEQYF
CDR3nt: TGTGCCAGCAGACCAGGGGGGACCTACGAGCAGTACTTC

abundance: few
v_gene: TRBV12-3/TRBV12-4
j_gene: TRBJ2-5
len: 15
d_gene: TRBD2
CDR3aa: CASSLVGLAEETQYF
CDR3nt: TGTGCCAGCAGTTTAGTTGGACTAGCGGAAGAGACCCAGTACTTC

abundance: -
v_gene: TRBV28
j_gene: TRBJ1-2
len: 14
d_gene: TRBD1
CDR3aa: CASGDRGRYYGYTF
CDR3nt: TGTGCCAGCGGGGACAGGGGGCGTTACTATGGCTACACCTTC

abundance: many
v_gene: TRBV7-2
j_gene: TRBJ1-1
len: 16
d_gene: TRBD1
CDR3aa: CASSQGWGQRNTEAFF
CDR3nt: TGTGCCAGCAGCCAGGGGTGGGGACAGCGGAACACTGAAGCTTTCTTT

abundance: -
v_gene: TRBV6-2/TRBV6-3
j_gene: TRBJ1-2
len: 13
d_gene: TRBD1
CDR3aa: CASSVRDSYGYTF
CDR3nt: TGTGCCAGCAGTGTCCGGGACAGCTATGGCTACACCTTC

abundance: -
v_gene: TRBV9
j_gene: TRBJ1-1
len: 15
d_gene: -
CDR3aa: CASSVADRMNTEAFF
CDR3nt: TGTGCCAGCAGCGTAGCCGACAGGATGAACACTGAAGCTTTCTTT

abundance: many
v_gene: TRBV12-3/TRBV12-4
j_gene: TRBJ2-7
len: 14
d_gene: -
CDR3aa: CASSPMPRDDEQYF
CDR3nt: TGTGCCAGCAGTCCGATGCCTAGAGACGACGAGCAGTACTTC

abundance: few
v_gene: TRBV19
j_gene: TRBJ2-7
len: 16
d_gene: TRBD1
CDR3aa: CASSKTGTGAPYEQYF
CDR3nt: TGTGCCAGTAGTAAGACCGGGACAGGGGCCCCCTACGAGCAGTACTTC

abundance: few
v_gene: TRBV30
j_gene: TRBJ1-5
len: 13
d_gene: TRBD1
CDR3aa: CAWSQGGSQPQHF
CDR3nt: TGTGCCTGGAGCCAAGGGGGCAGTCAGCCCCAGCATTTT

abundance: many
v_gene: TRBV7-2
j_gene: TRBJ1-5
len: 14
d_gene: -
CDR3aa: CASSLRGAFRPQHF
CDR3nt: TGTGCCAGCAGCTTAAGGGGGGCTTTTAGGCCCCAGCATTTT

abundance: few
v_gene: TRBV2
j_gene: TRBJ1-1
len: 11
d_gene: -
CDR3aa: CASRKGTEAFF
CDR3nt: TGTGCCAGCAGGAAAGGCACTGAAGCTTTCTTT

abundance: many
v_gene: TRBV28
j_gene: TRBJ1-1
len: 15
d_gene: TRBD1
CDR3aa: CASSAGGTMNTEAFF
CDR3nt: TGTGCCAGCTCCGCAGGGGGTACGATGAACACTGAAGCTTTCTTT

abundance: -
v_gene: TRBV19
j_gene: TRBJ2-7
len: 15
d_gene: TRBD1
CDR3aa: CASSPPGTGGYEQYF
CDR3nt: TGTGCCAGTAGTCCCCCCGGGACAGGGGGATACGAGCAGTACTTC

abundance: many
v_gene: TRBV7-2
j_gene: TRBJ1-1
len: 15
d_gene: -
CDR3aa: CASTKESGLNTEAFF
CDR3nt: TGTGCCAGCACCAAAGAATCAGGGTTAAACACTGAAGCTTTCTTT

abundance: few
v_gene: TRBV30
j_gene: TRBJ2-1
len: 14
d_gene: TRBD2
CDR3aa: CACPSGGQADEQFF
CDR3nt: TGTGCGTGTCCTAGCGGGGGGCAAGCCGATGAGCAGTTCTTC

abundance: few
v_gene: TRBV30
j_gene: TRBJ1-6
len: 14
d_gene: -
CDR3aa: CAWNPAAYNSPLHF
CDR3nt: TGTGCCTGGAACCCTGCGGCATATAATTCACCCCTCCACTTT

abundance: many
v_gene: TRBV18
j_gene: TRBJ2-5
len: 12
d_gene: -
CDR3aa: CASSQGTETQYF
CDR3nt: TGTGCCAGCTCACAAGGCACGGAGACCCAGTACTTC

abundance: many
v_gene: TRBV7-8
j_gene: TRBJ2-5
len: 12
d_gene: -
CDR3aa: CASGRLRETQYF
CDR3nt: TGTGCCAGCGGCCGACTGCGGGAGACCCAGTACTTC

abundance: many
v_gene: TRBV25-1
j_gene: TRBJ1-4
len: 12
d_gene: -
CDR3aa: CASSGGYGKLFF
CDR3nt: TGTGCCAGCAGTGGGGGGTACGGAAAACTGTTTTTT

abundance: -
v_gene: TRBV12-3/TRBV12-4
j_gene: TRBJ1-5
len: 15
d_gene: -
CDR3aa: CASSFSDSPNQPQHF
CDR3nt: TGTGCCAGCAGTTTTTCGGACAGCCCGAATCAGCCCCAGCATTTT

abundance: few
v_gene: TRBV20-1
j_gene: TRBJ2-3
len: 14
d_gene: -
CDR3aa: CSALFRVGTDTQYF
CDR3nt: TGCAGTGCCTTGTTTAGGGTTGGCACAGATACGCAGTATTTT

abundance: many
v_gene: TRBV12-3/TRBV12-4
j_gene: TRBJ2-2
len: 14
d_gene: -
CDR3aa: CATLRESNTGELFF
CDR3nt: TGTGCCACCCTCCGGGAGTCGAACACCGGGGAGCTGTTTTTT

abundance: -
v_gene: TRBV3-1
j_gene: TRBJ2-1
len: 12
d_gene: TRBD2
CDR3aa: CASSQKAGEQFF
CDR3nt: TGTGCCAGCAGCCAAAAAGCGGGGGAGCAGTTCTTC

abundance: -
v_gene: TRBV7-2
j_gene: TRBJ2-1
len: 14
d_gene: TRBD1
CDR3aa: CASSLDRGHNEQFF
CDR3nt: TGTGCCAGCAGCTTGGACAGGGGGCACAATGAGCAGTTCTTC

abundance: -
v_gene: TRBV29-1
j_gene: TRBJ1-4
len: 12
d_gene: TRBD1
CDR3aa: CSVLGQRGKLFF
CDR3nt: TGCAGCGTCTTGGGACAGCGAGGAAAACTGTTTTTT

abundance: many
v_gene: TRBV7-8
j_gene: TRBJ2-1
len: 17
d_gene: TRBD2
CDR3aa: CASSWTSGGYSYNEQFF
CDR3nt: TGTGCCAGCAGCTGGACTAGCGGGGGCTACTCCTACAATGAGCAGTTCTTC

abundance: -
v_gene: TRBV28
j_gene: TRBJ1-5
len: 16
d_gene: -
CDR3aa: CASIPPGAERNQHQHF
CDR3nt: TGTGCCAGCATCCCCCCCGGGGCAGAAAGAAATCAGCACCAGCATTTT

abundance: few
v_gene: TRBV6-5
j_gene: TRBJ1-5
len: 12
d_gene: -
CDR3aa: CASSETNQPQHF
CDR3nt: TGTGCCAGCAGCGAAACTAATCAGCCCCAGCATTTT

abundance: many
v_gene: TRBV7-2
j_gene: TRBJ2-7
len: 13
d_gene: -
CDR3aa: CASSPPTPYEQYF
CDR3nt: TGTGCCAGCAGCCCCCCAACCCCGTACGAGCAGTACTTC

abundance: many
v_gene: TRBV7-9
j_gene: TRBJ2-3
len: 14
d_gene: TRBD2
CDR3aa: CASSFLAGTDTQYF
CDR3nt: TGTGCCAGCAGCTTCTTAGCGGGAACAGATACGCAGTATTTT

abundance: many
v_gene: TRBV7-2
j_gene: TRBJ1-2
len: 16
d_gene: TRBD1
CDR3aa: CASSRLPGQGVRGYTF
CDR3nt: TGTGCCAGCAGCCGTCTACCGGGACAGGGGGTCAGGGGCTACACCTTC

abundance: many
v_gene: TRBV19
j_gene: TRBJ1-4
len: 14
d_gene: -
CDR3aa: CASTPGSRDEKLFF
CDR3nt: TGTGCCAGTACCCCAGGGTCAAGAGATGAAAAACTGTTTTTT

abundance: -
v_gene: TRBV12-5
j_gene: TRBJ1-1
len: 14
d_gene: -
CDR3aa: CASGLSGTRPEAFF
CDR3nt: TGTGCTAGTGGTTTGTCGGGGACGCGCCCTGAAGCTTTCTTT

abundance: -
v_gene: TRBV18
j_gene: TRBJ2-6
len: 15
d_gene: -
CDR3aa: CASSPTSPGANVLTF
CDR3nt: TGTGCCAGCTCACCGACGAGCCCTGGGGCCAACGTCCTGACTTTC

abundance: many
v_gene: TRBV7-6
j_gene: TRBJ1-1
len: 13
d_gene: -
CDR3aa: CASSQEMNTEAFF
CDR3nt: TGTGCCAGCAGCCAAGAGATGAACACTGAAGCTTTCTTT

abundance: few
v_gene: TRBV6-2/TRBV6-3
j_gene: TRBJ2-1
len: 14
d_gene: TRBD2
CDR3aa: CASQRAGVYNEQFF
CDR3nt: TGTGCCAGCCAGAGGGCGGGGGTGTACAATGAGCAGTTCTTC

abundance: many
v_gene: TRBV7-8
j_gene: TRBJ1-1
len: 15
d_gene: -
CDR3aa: CASRQTGMGNTEAFF
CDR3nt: TGTGCCAGCAGGCAAACAGGGATGGGGAACACTGAAGCTTTCTTT

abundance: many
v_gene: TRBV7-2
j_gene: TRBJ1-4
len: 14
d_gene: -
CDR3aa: CASTSEGANEKLFF
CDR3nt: TGTGCCAGCACCTCCGAGGGTGCTAATGAAAAACTGTTTTTT

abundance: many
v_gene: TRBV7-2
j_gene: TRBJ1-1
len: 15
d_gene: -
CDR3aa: CASSLRRILNTEAFF
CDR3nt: TGTGCCAGCAGCTTAAGGAGGATACTGAACACTGAAGCTTTCTTT

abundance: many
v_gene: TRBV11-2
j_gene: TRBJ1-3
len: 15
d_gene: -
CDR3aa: CASSTRQGTGNTIYF
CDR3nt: TGTGCCAGCAGCACCCGGCAGGGAACTGGAAACACCATATATTTT

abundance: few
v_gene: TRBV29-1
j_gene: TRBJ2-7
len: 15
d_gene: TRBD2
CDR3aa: CSVSVGRGVSYEQYF
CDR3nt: TGCAGCGTCTCAGTAGGGCGGGGGGTATCGTACGAGCAGTACTTC

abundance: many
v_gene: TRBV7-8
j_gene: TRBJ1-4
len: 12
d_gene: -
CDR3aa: CASSLTRDKLFF
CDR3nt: TGTGCCAGCAGCTTGACAAGGGACAAACTGTTTTTT

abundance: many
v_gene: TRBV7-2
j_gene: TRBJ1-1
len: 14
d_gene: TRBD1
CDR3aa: CASSFNRGRTEAFF
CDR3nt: TGTGCCAGCAGCTTCAACAGGGGGCGGACTGAAGCTTTCTTT

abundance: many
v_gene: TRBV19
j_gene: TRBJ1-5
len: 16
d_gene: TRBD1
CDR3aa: CASSFVRGQSNQPQHF
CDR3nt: TGTGCCAGTAGCTTCGTCAGGGGGCAAAGCAATCAGCCCCAGCATTTT

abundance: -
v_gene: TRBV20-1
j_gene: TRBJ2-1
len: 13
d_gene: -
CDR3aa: CSATRQETMSQFF
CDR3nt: TGCAGTGCTACCCGACAGGAGACAATGAGTCAGTTCTTC

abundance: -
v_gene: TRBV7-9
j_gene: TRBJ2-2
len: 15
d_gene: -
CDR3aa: CASSTRRGGTGELFF
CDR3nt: TGTGCCAGCAGCACCCGCAGGGGGGGCACCGGGGAGCTGTTTTTT

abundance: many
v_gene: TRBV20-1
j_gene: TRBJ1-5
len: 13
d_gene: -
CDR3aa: CSAPQGPDQPQHF
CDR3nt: TGCAGTGCTCCCCAGGGGCCCGATCAGCCCCAGCATTTT

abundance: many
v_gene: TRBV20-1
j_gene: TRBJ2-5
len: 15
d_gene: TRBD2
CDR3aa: CSARGAGLDQETQYF
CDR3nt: TGCAGTGCTAGGGGAGCGGGGCTAGATCAAGAGACCCAGTACTTC

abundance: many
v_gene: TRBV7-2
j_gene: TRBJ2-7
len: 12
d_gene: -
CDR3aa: CASSLQAYEQYF
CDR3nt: TGTGCCAGCAGCCTCCAGGCCTACGAGCAGTACTTC

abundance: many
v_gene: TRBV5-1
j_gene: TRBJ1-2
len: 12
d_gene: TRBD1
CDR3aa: CASSLEGGGYTF
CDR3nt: TGCGCCAGCAGCTTGGAAGGGGGCGGCTACACCTTC

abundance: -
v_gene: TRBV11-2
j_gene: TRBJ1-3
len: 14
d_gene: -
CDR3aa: CASSSGQLGNTIYF
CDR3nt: TGTGCCAGCAGCAGCGGACAATTGGGAAACACCATATATTTT

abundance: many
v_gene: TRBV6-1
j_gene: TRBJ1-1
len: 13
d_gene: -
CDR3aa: CASTTMAGAVAFF
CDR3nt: TGTGCCAGCACCACCATGGCAGGGGCAGTAGCTTTCTTT